This paragraph covers one TCR beta chain sequence. Profiling relied on immunoSEQ multiplex PCR, and the TCRdb table lists in-frame clones only, not all of them. Counted here are tens of thousands of clones, around 96% occurring once; the ten biggest clones make up roughly 0.28%. The V gene end was trimmed by 4 bases and the J gene end by 4 bases; junction bases not matched to a gene: 5. Germline lookup yields CDR1 MNHEY and CDR2 SMNVEV (reference sequence). The CDR3 consists of 15 residues. This sample is drawn from a study of technical replicates of blood from several donors. The specimen was T cells isolated from PBMCs. This chain joins TRBV27 and TRBJ2-1, with 9 bases lining up with TRBD1. The receptor's source is a human donor in good health. The CDR3 DNA reads as TGTGCCAGCAGTTACGGGACAGGGATATACAATGAGCAGTTCTTC. This translates into CASSYGTGIYNEQFF.